The rows below give T cell receptor beta chains drawn from one sample of a study of T cell responses to AZD1222 COVID-19 vaccine. Using immunoSEQ multiplex PCR, the repertoire was profiled, and TCRdb retains in-frame clones only, with some absent. The sample holds tens of thousands of clones, around 90% seen once. The material sequenced was peripheral blood, taken on day 0 of AZD1222 vaccination. The receptor set was obtained from an adult in good health. CDR3s include the opening cysteine and the closing phenylalanine or tryptophan. D genes are given only for firm matches. Some rows mark clone size as missing; the rest say once, few, many or name a class of expanded clone.

CASSWTGPTNEKLFF TGCGCCAGCAGCTGGACGGGGCCAACTAATGAAAAACTGTTTTTT TRBJ1-4 - - TRBV5-1
CASSPGTQLTYEQYF TGTGCCAGCTCACCAGGCACACAATTAACCTACGAGCAGTACTTC TRBJ2-7 - - TRBV18
CASSRTSAGVYEQYF TGTGCCAGCAGTCGGACTAGCGCCGGGGTTTACGAGCAGTACTTC TRBJ2-7 TRBD2 - TRBV6-2/TRBV6-3
CASSDGESTDTQYF TGTGCCAGCAGTGACGGGGAAAGCACAGATACGCAGTATTTT TRBJ2-3 - - TRBV6-4
CASSVGGLAGDGETQYF TGTGCTAGCAGCGTCGGGGGACTAGCGGGAGATGGCGAGACCCAGTACTTC TRBJ2-5 TRBD2 few TRBV7-7
CASSPTQGAYGNTIYF TGTGCCAGCAGTCCTACTCAGGGGGCGTACGGAAACACCATATATTTT TRBJ1-3 TRBD1 - TRBV3-1/TRBV3-2
CASSTHFADHTEAFF TGTGCCAGCAGCACTCATTTTGCAGACCACACTGAAGCTTTCTTT TRBJ1-1 - - TRBV11-2
CASTDSGGIYNEQFF TGTGCCAGTACCGATAGCGGGGGGATATACAATGAGCAGTTCTTC TRBJ2-1 TRBD2 - TRBV19
CANLRTSGSSGTGELFF TGTGCCAACCTTCGGACTAGCGGGAGTAGTGGCACCGGGGAGCTGTTTTTT TRBJ2-2 TRBD2 - TRBV14
CASSLALRRTQANYGYTF TGTGCCAGCAGCTTAGCATTACGAAGGACTCAAGCTAACTATGGCTACACCTTC TRBJ1-2 - - TRBV7-9
CASSLVGTGGGSRFF TGTGCCAGCAGCTTAGTAGGTACAGGGGGGGGTTCAAGGTTCTTC TRBJ2-1 - - TRBV7-2
CASSDQRPGELFF TGTGCCAGCAGTGATCAGCGCCCCGGGGAGCTGTTTTTT TRBJ2-2 - few TRBV6-1
CASRPTGGEAFF TGTGCCAGCAGACCGACAGGGGGTGAAGCTTTCTTT TRBJ1-1 TRBD1 - TRBV6-5
CASSLAGLNNSPLHF TGTGCCAGCAGCTTGGCCGGGCTCAATAATTCACCCCTCCACTTT TRBJ1-6 - - TRBV5-6
CASSFGGVDYGYTF TGTGCCAGCAGCTTTGGAGGGGTCGACTATGGCTACACCTTC TRBJ1-2 - few TRBV5-6
CASSEQNTGELFF TGCGCCAGCAGTGAGCAGAACACCGGGGAGCTGTTTTTT TRBJ2-2 - - TRBV10-1
CASSQDPGYGYTF TGTGCCAGCAGCCAAGATCCAGGCTATGGCTACACCTTC TRBJ1-2 - - TRBV4-2
CASSISGSSYEQYF TGTGCCAGTAGTATTAGCGGGAGCTCGTACGAGCAGTACTTC TRBJ2-7 TRBD2 - TRBV19
CAWRPRTSGGKEQYF TGTGCCTGGAGACCCCGGACTAGCGGGGGCAAAGAGCAGTACTTC TRBJ2-7 TRBD2 - TRBV30
CASSASSGGVQTQYF TGTGCCAGCAGCGCATCTAGCGGGGGGGTTCAGACCCAGTACTTC TRBJ2-5 TRBD2 once TRBV9
CASSSLGYEQYF TGTGCCAGCAGTTCCCTGGGCTACGAGCAGTACTTC TRBJ2-7 - - TRBV12-3/TRBV12-4
CARPSSGLFGNEQFF TGTGCCAGGCCATCTTCGGGACTATTCGGCAATGAGCAGTTCTTC TRBJ2-1 TRBD2 - TRBV27
CASSKGLAGLSASYEQYF TGTGCCAGCAGTAAAGGACTAGCGGGACTATCGGCTTCCTACGAGCAGTACTTC TRBJ2-7 TRBD2 - TRBV2
CAPFIHSGNTIYF TGTGCCCCCTTCATTCACTCTGGAAACACCATATATTTT TRBJ1-3 - - TRBV24-1
CASSESGDNSPLHF TGTGCCAGCAGTGAATCGGGGGATAATTCACCCCTCCACTTT TRBJ1-6 - - TRBV6-1
CASSLVPYEQYF TGTGCCAGCAGCTTGGTACCCTACGAGCAGTACTTC TRBJ2-7 - - TRBV5-5
CAISSLGAMQPQHF TGTGCCATCAGTTCGCTGGGGGCTATGCAGCCCCAGCATTTT TRBJ1-5 - - TRBV10-3
CATRGTNTYGNQPQHF TGTGCCACTCGGGGCACCAATACGTACGGCAATCAGCCCCAGCATTTT TRBJ1-5 - - TRBV6-6
CASSSTASSYEQYF TGCGCCAGCAGCTCGACCGCAAGCTCCTACGAGCAGTACTTC TRBJ2-7 - few TRBV5-1
CASSSDRGYLGEQYF TGTGCCAGCAGCTCGGACAGGGGTTACCTGGGGGAGCAGTACTTC TRBJ2-7 TRBD1 - TRBV5-8
CASSLAGQGEAFF TGCGCCAGCAGCTTGGCGGGACAGGGTGAAGCTTTCTTT TRBJ1-1 TRBD1 - TRBV5-1
CATSDPTGSNEQFF TGTGCCACCAGTGATCCCACAGGGTCCAATGAGCAGTTCTTC TRBJ2-1 - - TRBV24-1
CAISEASGRLPYF TGTGCCATCAGTGAAGCTAGCGGGAGGTTGCCGTATTTT TRBJ2-3 TRBD2 - TRBV10-3
CATSPTGDSYEQYF TGTGCCACCTCCCCGACGGGGGACTCCTACGAGCAGTACTTC TRBJ2-7 - many TRBV6-4
CASSQPAFLRLHF TGTGCCAGCAGCCAGCCCGCATTCCTGCGCCTCCACTTT TRBJ1-6 - - TRBV7-2
CASSFGQDTGELFF TGTGCCAGCAGTTTCGGACAGGACACCGGGGAGCTGTTTTTT TRBJ2-2 TRBD1 - TRBV28
CASGDLNNSPLHF TGTGCCAGCGGCGACCTAAATAATTCACCCCTCCACTTT TRBJ1-6 - - TRBV9
CASSYGQGLAGARPTDF TGTGCCAGCAGTTACGGACAGGGACTAGCGGGGGCCCGGCCCACAGACTTC TRBJ2-4 TRBD2 - TRBV6-2/TRBV6-3
CASGLVRGPYEQYF TGTGCTAGTGGTTTGGTCAGGGGTCCCTACGAGCAGTACTTC TRBJ2-7 - - TRBV12-5
CASSFFSAEPGNTIYF TGTGCCAGTAGTTTCTTTTCGGCAGAGCCTGGAAACACCATATATTTT TRBJ1-3 - - TRBV19
CASSFLAGWDKETQYF TGTGCCAGCAGCTTTTTGGCAGGCTGGGACAAAGAGACCCAGTACTTC TRBJ2-5 - - TRBV5-6
CASSQSGTYNEQFF TGTGCCAGCAGCCAAAGCGGAACCTACAATGAGCAGTTCTTC TRBJ2-1 - - TRBV3-1/TRBV3-2
CASSHFRDNQPQHF TGTGCCAGCAGCCATTTTAGAGACAATCAGCCCCAGCATTTT TRBJ1-5 - - TRBV3-1/TRBV3-2
CASSVGARREQDTQYF TGTGCCAGCAGCGTAGGGGCCCGAAGGGAGCAAGATACGCAGTATTTT TRBJ2-3 - once TRBV9
CAISELRDTQYF TGTGCCATCAGTGAGCTGCGAGATACGCAGTATTTT TRBJ2-3 - once TRBV10-3
CASSFGPATRNTIYF TGTGCCAGCAGCTTTGGGCCGGCGACTCGAAACACCATATATTTT TRBJ1-3 - - TRBV7-9
CASSTGWGTQYF TGTGCCAGCAGCACAGGGTGGGGGACCCAGTACTTC TRBJ2-5 - - TRBV6-5
CASTRGHAGNTIYF TGTGCCAGCACCCGCGGACACGCTGGAAACACCATATATTTT TRBJ1-3 - - TRBV11-2
CASSGRERDPAFYEQYF TGTGCCAGCAGTGGACGTGAGCGGGACCCAGCCTTCTACGAGCAGTACTTC TRBJ2-7 TRBD2 - TRBV25-1
CASSPRQQGSSGGYTF TGTGCCAGCTCACCACGCCAACAGGGGTCTTCGGGTGGCTACACCTTC TRBJ1-2 TRBD1 - TRBV18
CASSPGTEGQPQHF TGTGCCAGCAGCCCTGGGACAGAGGGTCAGCCCCAGCATTTT TRBJ1-5 TRBD1 - TRBV5-6
CASSLAGLAEETQYF TGTGCCAGCAGCTTAGCAGGGTTAGCGGAAGAGACCCAGTACTTC TRBJ2-5 - - TRBV7-2
CASSSWDWNTEAFF TGTGCCAGCAGTTCCTGGGACTGGAACACTGAAGCTTTCTTT TRBJ1-1 - - TRBV6-6